This T cell receptor (beta chain) came from a study of cytomegalovirus exposure and HLA in healthy donors (dated by TCRdb to 2016 to 2017). The study in broad terms: An earlier analysis of 550 to 700 of the donors reported more than 250 Gb of sequence data and approximately 110 million unique TCR beta sequences from roughly 180 million T cells. Around 320 gigabases of sequencing data and tens of millions of unique TCR sequences were included in an early release covering around 650 HLA-typed donors. Of the approximately 400 genotyped donors, approximately 83% fell in the genetic ancestry cluster associated with self-reported Caucasian donors. The aim of the study was to test whether cataloging public T cell receptors could identify signatures of past pathogen exposure. The T cell repertoires of 666 subjects were profiled by immunosequencing and related to cytomegalovirus serostatus. Along with the roughly 610-subject first cohort, a separate validation cohort of over a hundred different subjects was used. High-throughput TCR immunosequencing, statistical association of individual TCRs with disease status, and machine learning were combined to predict cytomegalovirus infection status. A later analysis re-analyzed previously published TCR beta repertoires from about 600 donors and added high-resolution HLA genotyping to study TCR occurrence patterns. Rather than drawing on any new phenotypic data, the later analysis identified candidate immune exposures from TCR beta sequences and the way those sequences occurred across donors. To decide whether each TCR beta V gene segment behaved as functional or pseudogenic, an earlier analysis of some 600 of the donors relied on high-throughput TCR beta sequencing. Donor age, sex, ethnicity and CMV serostatus were compiled alongside the repertoire data. A later genetic analysis took genome-wide SNP genotypes for about 65% of the roughly 670 donors and used that subset as a discovery cohort. All discovery cohort repertoires had been generated on a single sequencing platform. Class I and class II HLA loci were covered by the typing at four-digit resolution. The number of donors typed differed by locus, with about 629-640 for A, B, C, DRB1 and DQB1, roughly 520 for DQA1, some 570 for DPA1, and some 470 for DPB1. Roughly five DR-DQ haplotypes were handled as single units for association and clustering, since linkage in the cohort was strong. Across under 500 genotyped donors of the cohort, an average of about 200,000 unique TCR beta nucleotide sequences per donor were sequenced, and around 19% of those sequences were non-productive.

The library came from the immunoSEQ multiplex PCR assay. For the multiplex PCR, a mixture combining 60 forward primers for TCR Vbeta segments and 13 reverse primers for TCR Jbeta segments was used. A multiplex PCR assay on genomic DNA amplified the CDR3 region of rearranged TCR beta genes. On the Illumina HiSeq System, the amplified TCR beta libraries were sequenced as 87-base-pair reads. The authors' pipeline ran thus. In a later analysis, tens of millions of unique TCR beta chains were counted across the 500 to 700 repertoires, and roughly 11 million of these chains were shared by at least two donors. Raw reads were error-corrected and collapsed into unique sequences with a nearest-neighbor algorithm that merged closely related sequences to remove PCR and sequencing errors. CDR3 sequences were aligned to IMGT reference sequences to assign V, D and J gene segments. For a sequence to be retained, a match of at least six nucleotides was required to both a V gene segment and a J gene segment. A rearrangement was called productive if the CDR3 had no stop codons and remained in frame with V and J, and every other rearrangement was called non-productive. Following IMGT convention, CDR3 was defined as the stretch from the second conserved V-encoded cysteine to the conserved J-encoded phenylalanine. The earlier analysis of about 590 of the donors excluded sequences that lacked an unambiguous match to a single V gene segment. In an earlier analysis of some 590 of the donors, V segments were called functional above 56.7% productive rearrangements and were called segregating when the between-donor standard deviation exceeded 5%. A statistical classification framework was developed to diagnose cytomegalovirus status using the catalog of TCR beta chain sequences. In a later analysis, V and J genes were assigned by comparing TCR nucleotide sequences against IMGT/GENE-DB human TR gene sequences. The TCRdist pipeline was used in a later analysis to assign CDR3 sequences and most-parsimonious VDJ recombination scenarios. In a later analysis, each TCR beta chain was defined by its CDR3 amino acid sequence together with its V-gene family, and reads lacking a unique V-gene family were excluded. As a way to deal with suspected cross-contamination and a sequencing artifact, a later analysis dropped more than 500 nucleotide sequences that were highly shared and had low generation probability. A later analysis calculated a clonal expansion index for each public chain from normalized within-repertoire ranks of inferred template counts. In a later analysis, generation probabilities were computed with a VDJ recombination model fitted to out-of-frame rearrangements, and the resulting probabilities were checked against IGoR. In a later analysis, hypergeometric tests were used to score TCR-TCR, TCR-HLA and TCR-CMV co-occurrence, with a repertoire-size bias correction applied to TCR pairs. In a later analysis, false discovery rates were estimated by permuting HLA or CMV assignments 20 times. In a later analysis, co-occurring TCRs were grouped using DBSCAN, and TCRdist sequence similarity was added for clustering within HLA-allele-positive subsets. Repertoires with fewer than 30,000 or more than 120,000 public chains, plus five repertoires with anomalous nucleotide sharing, were excluded from co-occurrence clustering. The clones in this table, taken by TCRdb from immuneACCESS, are in-frame only. Not every clone is retained; where verified, under half of the shortfall comes from an unresolved V gene, and the cause of the rest is unknown. D and trimming were read from the DNA, whereas the V and J calls and clone size are those reported in that table. This sample comprises 97,000 or so clones, less than 10% of them detected only once. The ten largest clones capture 4.5% to 6.5% of the sample.

Here is what the overall study found, with its caveats: In vitro tests confirmed that three of the cytomegalovirus-associated TCR beta chains recognize cytomegalovirus antigens. In a later analysis, around 15,000 TCR beta sequences were associated with specific HLA alleles at a false discovery rate of 0.05. In an earlier analysis of some 540 of the donors, most TCR beta V segments appeared in productive rearrangements about 87% or about 30% of the time, broadly matching IMGT annotations. A total of 164 TCR beta chains were listed by the study as associated with cytomegalovirus. A cluster of highly shared sequence variants was judged likely to be a technical artifact of the sequencing pipeline. In a later analysis, several top co-occurrence clusters were reported to appear linked to parvovirus B19, influenza, CMV and Epstein-Barr virus. According to a later genetic analysis, donors in an Asian-associated ancestry cluster had fewer N-insertions in productive TCRs than the approximately 700-donor mean. While some public TCRs were present in many individuals, most TCR sequences turned up only very rarely across donors. The authors suggested that the approach could potentially be generalized to other disease states and immunological phenotypes. In a later analysis, TCR association rates were found to vary across HLA loci, with the most associated TCRs seen for DRB1 alleles and the fewest for HLA-C alleles. Only TCR beta chains were sequenced in this cohort, and the absence of alpha or paired-chain data limited detectable features. The classifier was reported to diagnose cytomegalovirus status with high specificity and sensitivity in both the original and validation cohorts. Because HLA typing was missing for some donors at each locus, association tests included only the typed subset. Correlated functional status among segregating V segments might reflect linkage disequilibrium, but an unknown experimental factor could not be ruled out. For the cohort, immune exposure information was limited to CMV serostatus. Seventeen rarely observed V segments, including chromosome 9 orphons, were excluded from the earlier analysis of 550 to 700 of the donors because counts were too low. In a later genetic analysis, a missense DCLRE1C variant was associated with V-gene and J-gene trimming of TCR beta chains, and the association was replicated in an independent cohort. A later analysis found that most CMV-associated TCR beta chains appeared HLA-restricted, with HLA associations seemingly driven largely by CMV exposure. The 87-base-pair reads could not distinguish some IMGT-functional V segments, including TRBV6-2 and TRBV6-3, so those segments were excluded. Strong co-occurrence of HLA alleles, especially DR and DQ, made assigning TCR associations to individual alleles difficult. A further reported finding was that TCR beta sequences accurately predicted the HLA-A and HLA-B alleles for most subjects in the first cohort. Compared with equally common non-associated chains, HLA-associated TCR beta chains in a later analysis were more clonally expanded and had lower generation probabilities. The presence/absence analyses assumed that sequencing depth was roughly uniform across donors, and that assumption may not be true.

In total, 500 to 700 healthy bone marrow donors made up the cohort. All cohort members were sampled while nominally healthy, although unrecorded immune exposures were likely present. The donor tested CMV seropositive and was one of the 289 seropositive cohort members. Each donor provided a peripheral blood sample, and peripheral blood mononuclear cells were used for TCR beta sequencing. The Qiagen DNeasy Blood Extraction Kit was used to extract genomic DNA from the blood cell samples. Turning to this clone: This receptor's antigen is unknown. No qualities accompany the bases; no much larger clone lies one base away.

Trimming at the junction amounts to 3 bases on V and 8 bases on J, and the germline ends lie 13 bases apart. According to the germline V gene, CDR1 reads SNHLY and CDR2 reads FYNNEI. The CDR3 spans 14 residues, from the cysteine through the phenylalanine. Only CDR3 DNA is held: 42 bases, read in frame from base 1. The clonotype originates from a man in his fifties in good health and CMV-seropositive. The rearranged chain carries TRBV2 and TRBJ1-4; TRBD1 is a weak D gene call, 6 bases matching. The sample was PBMCs. Read as DNA, the sequence is TGTGCCAGCAGTGAGCAGGGGTCAAACGAAAAACTGTTTTTT. Translated, it reads CASSEQGSNEKLFF.